Below are 25 T cell receptor beta chains sequenced from a single sample in a study of vaccination effects on CD4 cells after COVID-19. Libraries were prepared by immunoSEQ multiplex PCR; TCRdb keeps only in-frame clonotypes and omits some of them. The sample holds about 73,000 clones, about 70% seen once. Before sequencing took place, the ViraFEST assay used viral peptide pools to expand antigen-specific CD4+ T cells. Having been cultured for less than 12 days, the cells underwent CD4+ T cell isolation. None of these healthy vaccinees had been infected with SARS-CoV-2 before vaccination. These TCRs are of unknown antigen specificity. The source material was CD4+ T cells from PBMCs cultured with HCoV-NL63 spike peptides, sampled before COVID-19 vaccination. These receptors were obtained from a human donor who received a COVID-19 vaccine.

This chain uses TRBV30 with TRBJ1-2; D might be TRBD1 (5 bases). Germline CDR1 GTSNPN, CDR2 SVGIG (reference sequence). Trimming shortened V by 2 bases and J by 1 base, and 8 bases separated the two germline ends. The CDR3 loop spans 13 amino acids. Here the CDR3 reads CAWSKGINYGYTF. The CDR3 coding sequence is TGTGCCTGGAGTAAGGGGATTAACTATGGCTACACCTTC.

In this sample, this clone turned up a few times. The chain links TRBV6-2 or TRBV6-3 to TRBJ1-5, with D perhaps TRBD1 (6 bases). In germline, CDR1 is MNHEY, CDR2 SVGEGT. Trimming pared 5 bases from V and 7 bases from J, leaving 12 bases between. The CDR3 sequence is 13 residues long. CDR3 nucleotides: TGTGCCAGCAGTGGGAGACAGGTCCAGCCCCAGCATTTT. Translated, it gives CASSGRQVQPQHF.

This rearrangement joins TRBV5-4 to TRBJ1-2; D perhaps matches TRBD1 (5 bases). In germline, CDR1 is SGHNT, CDR2 YYREEE (reference sequence). Trimming cost V 3 bases and J 2 bases, with 20 bases left between them. This CDR3 region has 17 residues. The CDR3 sequence: CASSSRKTGTENYGYTF. The CDR3 DNA sequence: TGTGCCAGCAGCTCTAGAAAAACCGGGACTGAGAACTATGGCTACACCTTC.

The chain couples TRBV5-1 to TRBJ2-7; the D gene is possibly TRBD1 (7 bases). Trimming removed 0 bases from V and 6 bases from J, with 16 bases in between. There are 15 residues in the CDR3. Germline V lookup: CDR1 SGHRS, CDR2 YFSETQ. The DNA of the CDR3 is TGCGCCAGCAGCTTGGCAGGGGGGCTTTCTGGCGAGCAGTACGTC. This sequence encodes CASSLAGGLSGEQYV.

The rearrangement links TRBV2 to TRBJ1-4; no reliable D call. Trimming took 7 bases from V and 8 from J, leaving 17 bases between them. Germline CDR1 SNHLY, CDR2 FYNNEI. This CDR3 has 14 amino acids. CDR3 sequence reads: CASTQRLGNEKLFF. CDR3 DNA: TGTGCCAGCACCCAAAGGTTAGGAAACGAAAAACTGTTTTTT.

The genes are TRBV4-3 and TRBJ1-6, with D hard to call. The CDR3 extends over 16 amino acids. Germline-derived CDR1 and CDR2 are LGHNA and YSLEER. V was pared by 4 bases and J by 0 bases, with 10 bases between. This chain's CDR3 is CASSPSKSSYNSPLHF. In DNA, the CDR3 is TGCGCCAGCAGCCCCTCCAAGAGCTCCTATAATTCACCCCTCCACTTT.

This chain joins TRBV5-1 and TRBJ2-2; D is unclear. Germline CDR1 reads SGHRS; CDR2 reads YFSETQ. CDR3 length: 14 amino acids. The V end lost 0 bases, the J end lost 6 bases, and 9 bases lay between the germline ends. The CDR3 bases are TGCGCCAGCAGCTTGGGCCAAGGGCCCGGGGAGCTGTTTTTT. Protein product: CASSLGQGPGELFF.

The chain carries TRBV2 and TRBJ2-7; D is possibly TRBD2 (6 bases). This CDR3 region has 14 residues. Germline CDR1 and CDR2: SNHLY and FYNNEI. The V end was cut by 2 bases, the J end by 6 bases, with 14 bases between. CDR3 amino acids: CASSETRLVSEQYV. Written as DNA, the CDR3 is TGTGCCAGCAGTGAAACCCGACTAGTGAGCGAGCAGTACGTC.

The chain employs TRBV11-3 and TRBJ2-2; TRBD1 is a possible D gene (6 bases). Germline CDR1 reads SGHNT; CDR2 reads YENEEA. Trimming removed 11 bases from V and 3 bases from J, with 13 bases in between. The CDR3 totals 13 residues. The CDR3 loop is CASQGSYTGELFF. The CDR3 DNA reads TGTGCCTCCCAGGGGTCCTACACCGGGGAGCTGTTTTTT.

This sequence joins TRBV10-1 and TRBJ2-3; perhaps TRBD2 as D (7 bases). V lost 2 bases and J 4 bases, leaving 13 bases between the germline ends. This CDR3 comprises 15 residues. Germline CDR1 WNHNN, CDR2 SYGVQD (reference sequence). The CDR3 reads CASSEGGAGADTQYF. In nucleotides, the CDR3 is TGCGCCAGCAGTGAGGGGGGGGCAGGAGCAGATACGCAGTATTTT.

V and J are TRBV5-1 and TRBJ1-2, with 7 bases fitting TRBD1. The germline gives CDR1 SGHRS, CDR2 YFSETQ. This CDR3 spans 15 amino acids. J was trimmed by 0 bases and V by 2 bases; bases with no gene match: 4. The CDR3: CASSLPQGSNYGYTF. CDR3 bases: TGCGCCAGCAGCTTACCACAGGGGTCTAACTATGGCTACACCTTC. Supplemented by reference TRBV5-1 and TRBJ1-2, the full variable domain reads KAGVTQTPRYLIKTRGQQVTLSCSPISGHRSVSWYQQTPGQGLQFLFEYFSETQRNKGNFPGRFSGRQFSNSRSEMNVSTLELGDSALYLCASSLPQGSNYGYTFGSGTRLTVV.

The V and J genes are TRBV12-3 or TRBV12-4 and TRBJ2-1; D not certain. The CDR3 sequence is 12 residues long. V lost 3 bases, J lost 9 bases, and 9 bases lay in between. In DNA, the CDR3 is TGTGCCAGCAGTTTTCCGAGTGGTGAGCAGTTCTTC. Protein product: CASSFPSGEQFF.

The table lists this clone with a few counts. The chain employs TRBV7-2 and TRBJ2-3; TRBD2 aligns across 12 bases. The CDR3 is 16 residues long. V lost 4 bases and J lost 7; bases outside the gene matches: 9. The germline CDR1 and CDR2 sequences are SGHTA and FQGNSA. CDR3 amino acids: CASSSRTSGETYTQYF. CDR3 nucleotide sequence: TGTGCCAGCAGCTCCCGGACTAGCGGGGAAACCTATACGCAGTATTTT. Supplemented by reference TRBV7-2 and TRBJ2-3, the full variable domain reads GAGVSQSPSNKVTEKGKDVELRCDPISGHTALYWYRQSLGQGLEFLIYFQGNSAPDKSGLPSDRFSAERTGGSVSTLTIQRTQQEDSAVYLCASSSRTSGETYTQYFGPGTRLTVL.

V usage is TRBV10-3 and J usage is TRBJ2-1; 8 bases match TRBD2. Per the germline V gene, CDR1 is ENHRY and CDR2 is SYGVKD. J lost 2 bases, V lost 5 bases, and 8 bases had no gene match. This CDR3 spans 16 amino acids. CDR3 in DNA: TGTGCCATCAGTCAGTATAGCGGGGCAGCCTACAATGAGCAGTTCTTC. Translated: CAISQYSGAAYNEQFF.

The chain couples TRBV7-2 to TRBJ2-2, with 8 positions matching TRBD2. Germline assignment: CDR1 SGHTA and CDR2 FQGNSA. This CDR3 has 15 residues. After removal of 4 bases from V and 4 bases from J, the junction contained 5 bases not matched to a gene. This CDR3 reads CASSSGGYSTGELFF. As DNA, the CDR3 is TGTGCCAGCAGCTCGGGAGGGTACAGCACCGGGGAGCTGTTTTTT.

The CDR3 loop is CASSLVLRETQYF. The DNA for the CDR3 is TGCGCCAGCAGCTTGGTTCTAAGAGAGACCCAGTACTTC. This sequence joins TRBV5-1 and TRBJ2-5; no reliable D call. V was pared by 0 bases and J by 4 bases, with 7 bases between. The CDR3 spans 13 residues. Per germline, CDR1 SGHRS and CDR2 YFSETQ. The entire variable domain, with the rest obtained from reference TRBV5-1 and TRBJ2-5, is as follows: KAGVTQTPRYLIKTRGQQVTLSCSPISGHRSVSWYQQTPGQGLQFLFEYFSETQRNKGNFPGRFSGRQFSNSRSEMNVSTLELGDSALYLCASSLVLRETQYFGPGTRLLVL.

This clone has a handful of counts. CDR3 residues: CASSDTRRGRETQYF. Written as DNA, the CDR3 is TGTGCCAGCAGTGATACTAGAAGGGGACGAGAGACCCAGTACTTC. The chain joins TRBV7-2 to TRBJ2-5; either TRBD1 or TRBD2 may supply D (5 bases each). CDR1 is SGHTA and CDR2 is FQGNSA in the germline V gene. There are 15 residues in the CDR3. V lost 6 bases and J 4 bases, leaving 18 bases between the germline ends.

The rearrangement links TRBV27 to TRBJ2-5; 7 bases agree with TRBD1. Looked up from germline, CDR1 is MNHEY and CDR2 is SMNVEV (reference sequence). J was trimmed by 3 bases and V by 11 bases; bases with no gene match: 9. There are 13 residues in the CDR3. CDR3 sequence (DNA): TGTGCCGCGAGGCGGCAGGGGGAAGAGACCCAGTACTTC. Protein: CAARRQGEETQYF.

This clone occurred once. The chain is built from TRBV24-1 and TRBJ1-5; TRBD1 might be the D (6 bases). The CDR3 length is 14 residues. Germline values: CDR1 KGHDR, CDR2 SFDVKD. The ends were cut back, 5 bases at V and 9 bases at J, with 16 bases in the middle. CDR3 region: CATSGGGTPGPQHF. The CDR3 DNA follows: TGTGCCACCAGTGGGGGGGGGACACCCGGGCCCCAGCATTTT.

The V call is TRBV10-2, the J call TRBJ1-1, with TRBD1 identical over 11 bases. Per germline, CDR1 WSHSY and CDR2 SAAADI. This CDR3 is built from 17 residues. Unmatched junction bases numbered 9, after V lost 6 bases and J lost 0 bases. CDR3 nucleotide sequence: TGCGCCAGCAGGGGGGGGACAGGGGGATTAATGAACACTGAAGCTTTCTTT. Translation gives CASRGGTGGLMNTEAFF.

This chain uses TRBV4-3 with TRBJ2-1; TRBD1 matches 9 bases. Germline loops: CDR1 LGHNA, CDR2 YSLEER. Losses at the gene ends were 1 base for V and 7 bases for J; bases not matched to a gene: 2. The CDR3 covers 14 residues. CDR3 in amino acids: CASSQGDRDNEQFF. The CDR3 nucleotides read TGCGCCAGCAGCCAAGGGGACAGGGATAATGAGCAGTTCTTC.

The rearrangement uses TRBV6-6 and TRBJ2-7; D uncertain. The germline V gene has CDR1 MNHNY and CDR2 SVGAGI (reference sequence). CDR3 length equals 13 residues. V dropped 3 bases and J dropped 2 bases, with 8 bases sitting between them. CDR3 nucleotides: TGTGCCAGCAGTTATGCCAGAGCCTACGAGCAGTACGTC. Translation gives CASSYARAYEQYV.

This clone was counted a single time. This rearrangement joins TRBV9 to TRBJ2-2; TRBD2 matches 14 bases. Germline CDR1 SGDLS, CDR2 YYNGEE. This CDR3 is built from 20 residues. Trimming cost V 0 bases and J 1 base; bases outside gene matches: 8. CDR3 region: CASSVEGGLAGALNTGELFF. CDR3 sequence (DNA): TGTGCCAGCAGCGTAGAAGGGGGACTAGCGGGGGCGCTGAACACCGGGGAGCTGTTTTTT.

The chain couples TRBV5-5 to TRBJ2-3; possibly TRBD1 for D (5 bases). Germline assignment: CDR1 SGHKS and CDR2 YYEKEE (reference sequence). V was cut by 0 bases and J by 0 bases, with 11 bases left in between. The length of the CDR3 is 16 residues. The CDR3 coding sequence is TGTGCCAGCAGCTTGGATTACAGGCGAAGCACAGATACGCAGTATTTT. The encoded protein is CASSLDYRRSTDTQYF.

The rearrangement uses TRBV5-1 and TRBJ1-6, with 7 bases that match TRBD1. The germline V gene encodes CDR1 SGHRS and CDR2 YFSETQ. V dropped 3 bases and J dropped 6; count of bases not matched to a gene: 9. The CDR3 consists of 16 residues. The CDR3 region has the DNA TGCGCCAGCAGCTGGGCCCAGGACAGGACTAATTCACCCCTCCACTTT. Residues: CASSWAQDRTNSPLHF.